This T cell receptor (beta chain) is from a study of early T cells in non-severe SARS-CoV-2 infection. The TCR library protocol attached unique molecular identifiers to the individual cDNA molecules. TCRdb fed the 5' RACE reads into MiXCR, producing one record per CDR3 protein. The sample shows around 100,000 distinct CDR3 sequences, under 15% of them seen only once. General study results and limits: Matching with VDJdb favored anti-spike CD8 responses (missing private and CD4 specificities).

This CDR3 has 15 amino acids. V shed 3 bases, J shed 0 bases, and the junction held 3 bases outside the gene matches. The germline gives CDR1 ENHRY, CDR2 SYGVKD. This clonotype has ten or more counts. The antigen remains undetermined. This sequence originates from an adult who was a healthcare worker with PCR-confirmed SARS-CoV-2 infection or an uninfected control (not recorded which). What was sequenced was whole blood. The V gene is TRBV10-3, the J gene TRBJ1-2, with 8 bases fitting TRBD1. DNA of the CDR3: TGTGCCATCAGTGAAAGACAGGGGACTAACTATGGCTACACCTTC. Its translation: CAISERQGTNYGYTF.